This T cell receptor (beta chain) derives from a study of T-cell reconstitution after alpha-beta-depleted transplantation in children. The germline V gene encodes CDR1 SGHTA and CDR2 FQGNSA. This CDR3 has 13 residues. V lost 5 bases and J lost 8; bases outside the gene matches: 6. For TCRbeta, the library was prepared with unique molecular identifiers. TCRdb reanalysed the PCR reads using MiXCR and keeps one entry per CDR3 protein. The sample includes roughly 590,000 distinct CDR3 sequences, around 16% seen only once; the top ten take about 1.1%. This sequence originates from a human donor who donated a stem cell graft to a child with acute myeloid leukemia. V and J are TRBV7-2 and TRBJ1-2; 9 nucleotides align to TRBD1. The input for sequencing was PBMCs from the stem cell graft donor, taken from the stem cell graft. In DNA form, the CDR3 reads TGTGCCAGCAGCGGACAGGGGCCGGAAGGCTACACCTTC. It translates to CASSGQGPEGYTF.